Listed below are T cell receptor beta chains from one sample, sequenced in a study of CD8+ T cells in alopecia areata. This table comes from immunoSEQ multiplex PCR, and its TCRdb copy is limited to in-frame clones, with some not included. Counted here are 250,000 to 300,000 clones, roughly 64% occurring once; the ten biggest clones make up under 2%. The sequencing here drew on CD4+ T cells sorted from blood, taken at week 24, from a patient treated with tofacitinib. The receptors originated from a human donor with alopecia areata. Both conserved end residues are part of each CDR3. Clone size appears in some rows only: once, few, many, or a class for an expanded clone.

12 | once | TRBJ2-2 | TRBV9 | CASSEHTGELFF
13 | . | TRBJ2-1 | TRBV30 | CAWIGQFLNEQFF
14 | . | TRBJ2-5 | TRBV5-1 | CASRSGTPGETQYF
17 | . | TRBJ1-5 | TRBV15 | CATSRERGFYSNQPQHF
14 | . | TRBJ2-3 | TRBV30 | CARSKAGATDTQYF
13 | . | TRBJ1-2 | TRBV10-2 | CASSGHRDYGYTF
13 | . | TRBJ1-2 | TRBV5-1 | CASSLPTGEGYTF
14 | . | TRBJ1-5 | TRBV6-5 | CASRRSGGHQPQHF
17 | . | TRBJ2-2 | TRBV5-1 | CASSLRPGTGDTGELFF
18 | few | TRBJ2-3 | TRBV28 | CASRPRDPRKGMTDTQYF
13 | . | TRBJ1-1 | TRBV11-2 | CASSLGARSEAFF
15 | . | TRBJ2-1 | TRBV18 | CASSPSGGIYNEQFF
16 | . | TRBJ2-5 | TRBV4-2 | CASSQDPTSGRETQYF
13 | few | TRBJ2-5 | TRBV30 | CAWSERLGETQYF
17 | . | TRBJ2-3 | TRBV5-1 | CASSLVGTPMVTDTQYF
13 | . | TRBJ2-7 | TRBV9 | CASSVGLAYEQYF
14 | . | TRBJ2-1 | TRBV29-1 | CSVAQGVGYNEQFF
13 | . | TRBJ1-2 | TRBV14 | CASSQVREGGYTF
12 | few | TRBJ2-7 | TRBV29-1 | CSAWDRPYEQYF
13 | few | TRBJ1-2 | TRBV29-1 | CSARRAWGSGYTF
12 | . | TRBJ1-2 | TRBV30 | CAWSVRSYGYTF
14 | . | TRBJ2-7 | TRBV5-1 | CASSLAGGPYEQYF
10 | few | TRBJ1-2 | TRBV10-3 | CAISIYGYTF
15 | . | TRBJ2-5 | TRBV4-2 | CASSQGEGAQETQYF
13 | . | TRBJ1-5 | TRBV29-1 | CSVDAGSNQPQHF
14 | few | TRBJ1-1 | TRBV30 | CAWSGQGWNTEAFF
13 | . | TRBJ2-2 | TRBV6-5 | CASSYGHTGELFF
14 | few | TRBJ1-6 | TRBV18 | CASSPKTDNSPLHF
15 | . | TRBJ1-2 | TRBV5-4 | CASSSPGAIVYGYTF
16 | . | TRBJ2-3 | TRBV30 | CAWSAGTRAVTDTQYF
14 | few | TRBJ2-1 | TRBV27 | CASSLEWGYNEQFF
14 | . | TRBJ2-3 | TRBV7-2 | CASIPGGPGDTQYF
15 | few | TRBJ1-2 | TRBV5-6 | CASSADGGYSYGYTF
15 | . | TRBJ1-4 | TRBV5-4 | CASSFVGTGNEKLFF
17 | once | TRBJ2-5 | TRBV4-1 | CASSQGQLAVLQETQYF
16 | few | TRBJ2-5 | TRBV10-3 | CAISEPAGSPQETQYF
15 | few | TRBJ2-4 | TRBV14 | CASSQEAASKNIQYF
16 | . | TRBJ2-1 | TRBV7-2 | CASSNRQGRSYNEQFF
16 | . | TRBJ2-2 | TRBV7-2 | CASSLGLLTNTGELFF